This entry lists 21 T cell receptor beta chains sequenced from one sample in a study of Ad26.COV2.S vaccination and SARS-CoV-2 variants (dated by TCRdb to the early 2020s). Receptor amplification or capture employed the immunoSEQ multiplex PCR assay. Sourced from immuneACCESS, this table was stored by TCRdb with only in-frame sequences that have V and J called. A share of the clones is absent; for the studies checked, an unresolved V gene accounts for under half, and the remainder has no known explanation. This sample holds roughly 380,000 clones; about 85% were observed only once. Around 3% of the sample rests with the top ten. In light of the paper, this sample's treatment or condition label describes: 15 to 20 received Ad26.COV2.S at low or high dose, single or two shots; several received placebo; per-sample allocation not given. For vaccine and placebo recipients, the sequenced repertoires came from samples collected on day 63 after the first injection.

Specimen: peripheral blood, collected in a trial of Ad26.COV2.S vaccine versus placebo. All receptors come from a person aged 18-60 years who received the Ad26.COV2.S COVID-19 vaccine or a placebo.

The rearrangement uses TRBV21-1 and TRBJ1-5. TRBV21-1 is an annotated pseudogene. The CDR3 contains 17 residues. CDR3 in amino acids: CASSAPTLHRSNQPQHF. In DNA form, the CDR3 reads TGTGCCAGCAGCGCTCCGACGCTCCATCGAAGCAATCAGCCCCAGCATTTT.

CDR3 nucleotides: TGTGCCAGCAGCCCAGCGGGAGGGGTGGTCTACGAGCAGTACTTC. Amino acids: CASSPAGGVVYEQYF. The chain joins TRBV28 to TRBJ2-7; 10 positions match TRBD2. Germline CDR1 is MDHEN and CDR2 is SYDVKM. The CDR3 sequence is 15 residues long. The J segment lost 3 bases and the V segment lost 6 bases, leaving 8 bases of the junction unmatched.

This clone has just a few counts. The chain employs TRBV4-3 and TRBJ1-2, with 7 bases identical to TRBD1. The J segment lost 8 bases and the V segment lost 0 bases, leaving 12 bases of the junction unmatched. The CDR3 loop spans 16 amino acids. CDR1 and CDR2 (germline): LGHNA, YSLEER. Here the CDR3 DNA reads TGCGCCAGCAGCCAAGATGAGAGGGGGCGATGGGAAGGCTACACCTTC. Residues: CASSQDERGRWEGYTF.

The CDR3 sequence: CASSLSGAMNTEAFF. The CDR3 nucleotides read TGTGCCAGCAGCTTGTCGGGGGCTATGAACACTGAAGCTTTCTTT. The chain employs TRBV7-6 and TRBJ1-1; tentatively, D is TRBD1 (6 bases). V was shortened by 3 bases and J by 0 bases, with 11 bases between the two germline ends. The CDR3 totals 15 residues. CDR1 is SGHVS and CDR2 is FNYEAQ in the germline V gene.

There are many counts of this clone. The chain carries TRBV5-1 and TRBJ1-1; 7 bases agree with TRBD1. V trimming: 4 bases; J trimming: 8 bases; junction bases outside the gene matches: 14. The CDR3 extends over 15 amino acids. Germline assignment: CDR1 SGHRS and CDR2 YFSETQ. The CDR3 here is CASSLGTAGTGEAFF. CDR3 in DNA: TGCGCCAGCAGCCTAGGGACAGCCGGAACGGGAGAAGCTTTCTTT.

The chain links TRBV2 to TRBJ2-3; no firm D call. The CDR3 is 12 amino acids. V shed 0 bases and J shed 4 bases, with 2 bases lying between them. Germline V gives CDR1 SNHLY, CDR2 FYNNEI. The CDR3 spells CASSEAADTQYF. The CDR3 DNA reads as TGTGCCAGCAGTGAAGCGGCAGATACGCAGTATTTT.

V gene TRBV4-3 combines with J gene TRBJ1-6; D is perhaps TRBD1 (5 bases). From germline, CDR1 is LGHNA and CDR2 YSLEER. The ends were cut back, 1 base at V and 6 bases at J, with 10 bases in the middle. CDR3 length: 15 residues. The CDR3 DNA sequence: TGCGCCAGCAGCCAAGTGACCGGGGGTAATTCACCCCTCCACTTT. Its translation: CASSQVTGGNSPLHF.

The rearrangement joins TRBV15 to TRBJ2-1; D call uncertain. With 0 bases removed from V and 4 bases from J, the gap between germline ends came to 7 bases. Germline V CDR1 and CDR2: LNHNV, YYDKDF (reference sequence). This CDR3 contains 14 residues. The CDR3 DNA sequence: TGTGCCACCAGCAGAGAATCCAGTTACAATGAGCAGTTCTTC. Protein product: CATSRESSYNEQFF.

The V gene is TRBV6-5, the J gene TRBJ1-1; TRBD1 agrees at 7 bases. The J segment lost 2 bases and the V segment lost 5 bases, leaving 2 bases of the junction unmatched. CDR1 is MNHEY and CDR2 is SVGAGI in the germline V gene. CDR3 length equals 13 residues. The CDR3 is CASSRQGNTEAFF. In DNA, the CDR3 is TGTGCCAGCAGTAGACAGGGAAACACTGAAGCTTTCTTT.

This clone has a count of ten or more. The CDR3 spells CASSKDSGNSPLHF. CDR3 bases: TGTGCCAGCAGCAAAGATTCGGGTAATTCACCCCTCCACTTT. The genes are TRBV21-1 and TRBJ1-6. TRBV21-1 is a pseudogene locus. This CDR3 is built from 14 residues.

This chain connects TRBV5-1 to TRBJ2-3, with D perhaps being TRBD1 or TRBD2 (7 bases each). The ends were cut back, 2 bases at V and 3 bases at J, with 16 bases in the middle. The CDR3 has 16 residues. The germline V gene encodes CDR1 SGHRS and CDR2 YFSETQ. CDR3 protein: CASSLLDREGTDTQYF. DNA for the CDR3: TGCGCCAGCAGCTTACTCGACAGGGAGGGGACAGATACGCAGTATTTT. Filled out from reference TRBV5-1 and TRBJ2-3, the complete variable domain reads KAGVTQTPRYLIKTRGQQVTLSCSPISGHRSVSWYQQTPGQGLQFLFEYFSETQRNKGNFPGRFSGRQFSNSRSEMNVSTLELGDSALYLCASSLLDREGTDTQYFGPGTRLTVL.

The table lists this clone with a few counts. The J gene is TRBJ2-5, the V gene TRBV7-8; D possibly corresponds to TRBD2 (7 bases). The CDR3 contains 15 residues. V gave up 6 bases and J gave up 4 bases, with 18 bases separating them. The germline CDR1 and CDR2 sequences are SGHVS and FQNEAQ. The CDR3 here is CASSYSGRGGETQYF. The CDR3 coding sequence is TGTGCCAGCAGTTACAGTGGGAGGGGGGGAGAGACCCAGTACTTC.

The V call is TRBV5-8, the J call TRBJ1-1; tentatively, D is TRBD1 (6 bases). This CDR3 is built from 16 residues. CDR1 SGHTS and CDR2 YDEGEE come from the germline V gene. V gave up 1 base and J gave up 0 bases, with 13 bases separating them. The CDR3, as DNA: TGTGCCAGCAGCTTGAGAGGGGCAGGGGTGAACACTGAAGCTTTCTTT. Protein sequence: CASSLRGAGVNTEAFF.

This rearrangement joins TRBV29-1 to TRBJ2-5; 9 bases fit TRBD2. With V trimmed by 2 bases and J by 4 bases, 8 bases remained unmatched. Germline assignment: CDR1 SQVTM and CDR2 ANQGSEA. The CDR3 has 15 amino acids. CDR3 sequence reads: CSVELGSGSGETQYF. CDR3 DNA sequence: TGCAGCGTTGAATTGGGTAGCGGGAGTGGAGAGACCCAGTACTTC.

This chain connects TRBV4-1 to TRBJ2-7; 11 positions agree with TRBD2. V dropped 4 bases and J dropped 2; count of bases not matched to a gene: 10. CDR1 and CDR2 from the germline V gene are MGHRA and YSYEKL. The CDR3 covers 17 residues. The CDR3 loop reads CASSLYFSGRGTYEQYF. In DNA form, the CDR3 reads TGCGCCAGCAGCCTATATTTTAGCGGGAGGGGAACCTACGAGCAGTACTTC.

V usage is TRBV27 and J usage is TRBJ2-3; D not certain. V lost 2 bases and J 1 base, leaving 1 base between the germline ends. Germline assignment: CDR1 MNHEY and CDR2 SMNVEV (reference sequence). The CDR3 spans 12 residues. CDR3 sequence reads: CASSLGTDTQYF. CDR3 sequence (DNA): TGTGCCAGCAGTTTAGGCACAGATACGCAGTATTTT.

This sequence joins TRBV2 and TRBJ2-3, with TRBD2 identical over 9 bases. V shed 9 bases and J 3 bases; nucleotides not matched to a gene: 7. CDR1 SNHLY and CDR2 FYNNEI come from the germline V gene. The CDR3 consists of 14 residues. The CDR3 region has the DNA TGTGCCAGGAAGCGGGGGGATAGGACAGATACGCAGTATTTT. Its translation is CARKRGDRTDTQYF.

The chain's CDR3 is CASSLEGLAGGPGQETQYF. The CDR3 DNA sequence: TGTGCCAGCAGCTTAGAAGGACTAGCGGGAGGGCCGGGGCAAGAGACCCAGTACTTC. The J gene is TRBJ2-5, the V gene TRBV7-2, with TRBD2 identical over 15 bases. Germline values: CDR1 SGHTA, CDR2 FQGNSA. This CDR3 region has 19 residues. V was pared by 1 base and J by 2 bases, with 8 bases of the junction left unmatched.

In nucleotides, the CDR3 is TGTGCCAGCGGGGACTACGGATCCTACGAGCAGTACTTC. Encoded protein: CASGDYGSYEQYF. This chain connects TRBV28 to TRBJ2-7; 7 positions agree with TRBD2. There are 13 residues in the CDR3. From germline, CDR1 is MDHEN and CDR2 SYDVKM. J lost 1 base, V lost 8 bases, and 5 bases had no gene match.

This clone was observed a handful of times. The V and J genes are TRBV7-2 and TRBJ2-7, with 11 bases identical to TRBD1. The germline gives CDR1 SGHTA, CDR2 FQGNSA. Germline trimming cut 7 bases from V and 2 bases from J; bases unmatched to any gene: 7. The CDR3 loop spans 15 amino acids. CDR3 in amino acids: CASTWLGQGAYEQYF. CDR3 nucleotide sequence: TGTGCCAGCACTTGGCTGGGACAGGGGGCCTACGAGCAGTACTTC.

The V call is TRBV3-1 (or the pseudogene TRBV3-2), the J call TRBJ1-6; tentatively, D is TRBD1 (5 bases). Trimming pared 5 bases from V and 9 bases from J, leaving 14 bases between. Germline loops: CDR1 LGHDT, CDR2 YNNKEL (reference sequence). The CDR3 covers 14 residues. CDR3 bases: TGTGCCAGCAGCGGGTCCGTCGGGGGTTCACCCCTCCACTTT. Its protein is CASSGSVGGSPLHF.